This TCR beta chain came from a study of blood T cell repertoires in COVID-19. Study-wide context: Sites across the United States, Italy and Spain contributed samples from acute and convalescent COVID-19. Sample material is recorded as cDNA or gDNA derived from T cells, B-cell-depleted T cells, or PBMCs.

Germline CDR1 is MNHEY and CDR2 is SVGAGI. The CDR3 is 15 amino acids. The V gene lost 7 bases and the J gene lost 0 bases, with 13 bases spanning the gap. In this sample, this clone turned up a few times. In the original analysis: By means of reference gene primer amplification, nucleated cell counts were estimated. Profiling relied on immunoSEQ multiplex PCR, and the TCRdb table lists in-frame clones only, not all of them. V and J calls and clone size follow that table, whereas D and trimming were derived from the DNA. The data contain around 190,000 clones, approximately 80% of them singletons. The TCR was taken from a man aged 55 to 69 with acute or convalescent COVID-19. The specimen sequenced was peripheral blood. This chain links TRBV6-5 with TRBJ1-5, with D hard to call. This chain's CDR3 is CASKPGMNSNQPQHF. The CDR3 nucleotides are TGTGCCAGCAAGCCGGGGATGAATAGCAATCAGCCCCAGCATTTT.